Following are 25 T cell receptor beta chains from one sample sequenced in a study of shared clonotypes between healthy human individuals. This table comes from immunoSEQ multiplex PCR, and its TCRdb copy is limited to in-frame clones, with some not included. The sample shows over a million clones, roughly 95% of them seen only once. Material: naive CD4+ T cells sorted from blood. Subset given: CD45RA+ positively selected. These receptors originate from a man aged 30 to 39 in good health.

The chain uses TRBV18 and TRBJ2-2; D might be TRBD2 (5 bases). The CDR3 loop spans 15 amino acids. CDR1 and CDR2 from the germline V gene are KGHSH and LQKENI. Trimming took off 1 base at V and 5 bases at J, with 11 bases between the two ends. Written as DNA, the CDR3 is TGTGCCAGCTCACCACAATTATCGGGAACCGGGGAGCTGTTTTTT. This translates into CASSPQLSGTGELFF.

This sequence joins TRBV9 and TRBJ2-1, with 15 bases that match TRBD2. Per the germline V gene, CDR1 is SGDLS and CDR2 is YYNGEE. This CDR3 spans 19 amino acids. V was pared by 3 bases and J by 7 bases, with 14 bases of the junction left unmatched. DNA of the CDR3: TGTGCCAGCAGCGAAAGACAGGGCAGGGGACTAGCGGGAGGTAATGAGCAGTTCTTC. Its protein is CASSERQGRGLAGGNEQFF.

The chain recombines TRBV7-8 with TRBJ1-3; no clear D. The germline gives CDR1 SGHVS, CDR2 FQNEAQ. The V and J ends lost 5 bases and 2 bases respectively, with 22 bases between them. This CDR3 has 18 residues. In DNA form, the CDR3 reads TGTGCCAGCAGCCCCCTCCTCCCCACGAGAATCACTGGAAACACCATATATTTT. Its protein product is CASSPLLPTRITGNTIYF.

The chain carries TRBV6-5 and TRBJ2-3; no firm D call. Germline values: CDR1 MNHEY, CDR2 SVGAGI. This CDR3 region has 13 residues. The V gene lost 2 bases and the J gene lost 5 bases, with 8 bases spanning the gap. The CDR3 protein is CASSYRAGDTQYF. CDR3 sequence (DNA): TGTGCCAGCAGTTACAGGGCTGGAGATACGCAGTATTTT.

In its sample, this clone was seen once. The chain carries TRBV30 and TRBJ1-1, with a tentative D call TRBD1 (5 bases). The germline gives CDR1 GTSNPN, CDR2 SVGIG (reference sequence). V was cut by 4 bases and J by 1 base, with 10 bases left in between. The CDR3 loop spans 13 amino acids. CDR3 in DNA: TGTGCCTGGAACGCAGGGTGGAACACTGAAGCTTTCTTT. Translation gives CAWNAGWNTEAFF.

This clone was recorded only once. This chain links TRBV15 with TRBJ2-2; a weak D match, TRBD2 (5 bases). This CDR3 has 14 residues. V dropped 0 bases and J dropped 13 bases, with 15 bases sitting between them. Germline V gene lookup returns CDR1 LNHNV and CDR2 YYDKDF (reference sequence). The CDR3 sequence: CATSRDNGVGPLFF. Written as DNA, the CDR3 is TGTGCCACCAGCAGAGATAACGGGGTCGGGCCGCTGTTTTTT.

The sample holds one count of this clone. CDR3 residues: CASSPTSARAPNEQYF. The CDR3 DNA follows: TGTGCCAGCTCACCTACCTCAGCGCGAGCACCTAACGAGCAGTACTTC. The chain has TRBV18 and TRBJ2-7, with unresolved D. Germline V CDR1 and CDR2: KGHSH, LQKENI. The CDR3 runs 16 residues. The V gene lost 3 bases and the J gene lost 5 bases, with 20 bases spanning the gap.

V gene TRBV28 combines with J gene TRBJ2-7; weak D call: TRBD1 (6 bases). The germline V and J ends were trimmed by 4 bases and 4 bases, with 20 bases remaining between them. This CDR3 comprises 16 residues. Per the germline V gene, CDR1 is MDHEN and CDR2 is SYDVKM. CDR3 amino acids: CASSSRTASITYEQYF. CDR3 DNA sequence: TGTGCCAGCAGTTCCCGGACAGCGTCTATCACATACGAGCAGTACTTC.

This rearrangement joins TRBV28 to TRBJ1-5; no firm D call. CDR1 is MDHEN, CDR2 SYDVKM, per germline. Trimming took 4 bases from V and 4 from J, leaving 8 bases between them. The CDR3 has 13 amino acids. CDR3 nucleotide sequence: TGTGCCAGCAGTTATTCAGTTAATCAGCCCCAGCATTTT. It specifies CASSYSVNQPQHF.

This chain uses TRBV2 with TRBJ2-7, with D tentatively TRBD1 or TRBD2 (5 bases each). V was clipped by 4 bases and J by 3 bases, with 10 bases between them. Germline values: CDR1 SNHLY, CDR2 FYNNEI. The length of the CDR3 is 13 residues. The CDR3 DNA is TGTGCCAGCAGTGTACGGGACCTCTACGAGCAGTACTTC. It encodes CASSVRDLYEQYF.

The chain links TRBV11-2 to TRBJ2-1; the match to TRBD2 covers 12 bases. In germline, CDR1 is SGHAT, CDR2 FQNNGV. V shed 6 bases, J shed 4 bases, and the junction held 7 bases outside the gene matches. The CDR3 is 16 amino acids. The CDR3 DNA follows: TGTGCCAGCAGTACGACTAGCGGGAGACGTTACAATGAGCAGTTCTTC. It translates to CASSTTSGRRYNEQFF. The complete variable domain, with remaining parts taken from reference TRBV11-2 and TRBJ2-1, reads EAGVAQSPRYKIIEKRQSVAFWCNPISGHATLYWYQQILGQGPKLLIQFQNNGVVDDSQLPKDRFSAERLKGVDSTLKIQPAKLEDSAVYLCASSTTSGRRYNEQFFGPGTRLTVL.

This clone is a singleton in its sample. The chain links TRBV10-2 to TRBJ1-3; the D is unclear. Trimming shortened V by 6 bases and J by 2 bases, and 11 bases separated the two germline ends. The germline V gene encodes CDR1 WSHSY and CDR2 SAAADI. CDR3 length: 14 residues. The CDR3 nucleotides read TGCGCCAGCAGATTGGGATCGACTGGAAACACCATATATTTT. Translating gives CASRLGSTGNTIYF.

The chain is built from TRBV5-5 and TRBJ2-3; D possibly matches TRBD1 or TRBD2 (5 bases each). Germline values: CDR1 SGHKS, CDR2 YYEKEE (reference sequence). V was pared by 4 bases and J by 0 bases, with 9 bases between. CDR3 length: 14 amino acids. The DNA for the CDR3 is TGTGCCAGCAGCCCCCGGGACAGCACAGATACGCAGTATTTT. Protein: CASSPRDSTDTQYF.

The chain couples TRBV9 to TRBJ2-1; 13 bases map to TRBD2. V was pared by 0 bases and J by 0 bases, with 9 bases of the junction left unmatched. CDR1 SGDLS and CDR2 YYNGEE come from the germline V gene. The CDR3 spans 20 residues. The DNA of the CDR3 is TGTGCCAGCAGCGTAGTAGGAGGACTAGCGGGGGCGAGCTCCTACAATGAGCAGTTCTTC. Translated, it gives CASSVVGGLAGASSYNEQFF.

The rearrangement links TRBV7-8 to TRBJ2-7, with 11 bases identical to TRBD2. Germline CDR1 reads SGHVS; CDR2 reads FQNEAQ. The V gene end was trimmed by 5 bases and the J gene end by 0 bases; junction bases not matched to a gene: 12. This CDR3 is built from 18 residues. CDR3 nucleotides: TGTGCCAGCAGCAGGACTAGCGGGCCGATTCGCCTCTCCTACGAGCAGTACTTC. This sequence encodes CASSRTSGPIRLSYEQYF.

This clone was recorded only once. The sample contains more than one DNA sequence encoding this CDR3. The chain links TRBV6-1 to TRBJ2-7; D remains unclear. V lost 2 bases and J 0 bases, leaving 5 bases between the germline ends. The CDR3 totals 13 residues. Looked up from germline, CDR1 is MNHNS and CDR2 is SASEGT. The CDR3: CASSEHLSYEQYF. The CDR3 DNA follows: TGTGCCAGCAGTGAACACCTCTCCTACGAGCAGTACTTC.

The rearrangement links TRBV5-5 to TRBJ2-7; TRBD2 is a possible D gene (5 bases). CDR3 length: 17 residues. Germline CDR1 and CDR2: SGHKS and YYEKEE (reference sequence). Between the trimmed V and J ends, which lost 2 bases and 3 bases, there was a span of 21 bases. The CDR3 is CASSFRDGRASHYEQYF. The CDR3 DNA reads TGTGCCAGCAGCTTCCGGGATGGACGAGCCTCCCACTACGAGCAGTACTTC.

V gene TRBV11-3 combines with J gene TRBJ2-1; 15 nucleotides align to TRBD2. Per germline, CDR1 SGHNT and CDR2 YENEEA. The CDR3 contains 14 residues. J was trimmed by 10 bases and V by 5 bases; bases with no gene match: 3. CDR3 region: CASSPGLAGGEQFF. CDR3 DNA sequence: TGTGCCAGCAGCCCCGGACTAGCGGGAGGGGAGCAGTTCTTC.

This chain joins TRBV9 and TRBJ1-1, with 8 bases fitting TRBD1. CDR3 length equals 17 residues. Losses at the gene ends were 0 bases for V and 3 bases for J; bases not matched to a gene: 10. Germline V gives CDR1 SGDLS, CDR2 YYNGEE. As DNA, the CDR3 is TGTGCCAGCAGCGTAGGGGCAGGGGGCAATAAAGACACTGAAGCTTTCTTT. Translating gives CASSVGAGGNKDTEAFF.

The chain links TRBV30 to TRBJ2-1; D not certain. CDR3 length: 11 residues. Trimming stripped 8 bases from V and 5 bases from J, with 10 bases between. The germline CDR1 and CDR2 sequences are GTSNPN and SVGIG (reference sequence). CDR3 amino acids: CARRAHNEQFF. For the CDR3, the DNA is TGTGCCCGACGGGCGCACAATGAGCAGTTCTTC.

This chain connects TRBV6-6 to TRBJ2-7, with unresolved D. The CDR3 covers 13 residues. The germline V and J ends were trimmed by 6 bases and 3 bases, with 12 bases remaining between them. Germline V lookup: CDR1 MNHNY, CDR2 SVGAGI (reference sequence). In nucleotides, the CDR3 is TGTGCCAGCAGCGTCGGGTCTTACTACGAGCAGTACTTC. This gives the protein CASSVGSYYEQYF.

The DNA for the CDR3 is TGCAGCGTCTCGGGACTAGCGGGAGAGGAGACCTACAATGAGCAGTTCTTC. Translation: CSVSGLAGEETYNEQFF. J is TRBJ2-1 and V is TRBV29-1, with 14 nucleotides matching TRBD2. With V trimmed by 6 bases and J by 2 bases, 9 bases remained unmatched. The CDR3 is 17 residues long. Germline V gene sequence: CDR1 SQVTM, CDR2 ANQGSEA.

The chain is built from TRBV5-1 and TRBJ2-2; tentatively, D is TRBD1 or TRBD2 (5 bases each). V was shortened by 4 bases and J by 4 bases, with 14 bases between the two germline ends. Germline loops: CDR1 SGHRS, CDR2 YFSETQ. The CDR3 consists of 15 residues. DNA of the CDR3: TGCGCCAGCAGCAGGGGACCCGAGGCCACCGGGGAGCTGTTTTTT. Translating it yields CASSRGPEATGELFF.

V and J are TRBV15 and TRBJ2-3; no clear D gene. The CDR3 spans 16 residues. Trimming pared 1 base from V and 0 bases from J, leaving 11 bases between. CDR1 and CDR2 from the germline V gene are LNHNV and YYDKDF (reference sequence). The CDR3 DNA reads TGTGCCACCAGCAGAGCTACAGCACCTAGCACAGATACGCAGTATTTT. Amino acids: CATSRATAPSTDTQYF.

The chain joins TRBV7-2 to TRBJ2-6, with D unclear. The CDR3 is made up of 15 amino acids. The ends were cut back, 3 bases at V and 0 bases at J, with 6 bases in the middle. Germline CDR1 and CDR2: SGHTA and FQGNSA. For the CDR3, the DNA is TGTGCCAGCAGCTTCACCCTCTCTGGGGCCAACGTCCTGACTTTC. This encodes CASSFTLSGANVLTF.